The next 13 T cell receptor beta chains were all read from a single sample in a study of blood T cells in healthy people across ages. PCR was performed a second time for roughly 7 to 11 cycles using a sample-barcoded 5' primer and a J-beta primer mix. One entry per CDR3 protein, called by TCRdb with MiXCR from the 5' RACE reads. The table has around 700,000 distinct CDR3 sequences, roughly 25% seen once. This sample was also put to use in a study of T cells of mothers and their children.

The specimen sequenced was blood. The receptors derive from a boy between 10 and 17 years old in good health.

J is TRBJ2-2 and V is TRBV12-2; the DNA was not compared with TRBD1, the D call given in the table. TRBV12-2 is a listed pseudogene. CDR3 length: 16 amino acids. The CDR3, as DNA: TGTGCAAGTCGCCTAGTCCGGACAAGGTCGTCCGGGGAGCTGTTTTTT. Its protein product is CASRLVRTRSSGELFF.

The rearrangement uses TRBV13 and TRBJ2-5; TRBD2 aligns across 15 bases. TRBJ2-1 explains the end of the DNA better; the J call may be wrong. The V gene's germline CDR1 is PRHDT and CDR2 FYEKMQ (reference sequence). The CDR3 totals 16 residues. This chain's CDR3 is CASSLPGLAGGCEQFF. CDR3 nucleotide sequence: TGTGCCAGCAGCTTACCCGGACTAGCGGGAGGGTGCGAGCAGTTCTTC.

The chain carries TRBV2 and TRBJ2-5, with a tentative D call TRBD1 (6 bases). V lost 7 bases and J 4 bases, leaving 13 bases between the germline ends. The CDR3 consists of 13 residues. CDR1 SNHLY and CDR2 FYNNEI come from the germline V gene. CDR3 nucleotide sequence: TGTGCCAGCACCCTACTAGGGGGAGAGACCCAGTACTTC. Amino acids: CASTLLGGETQYF.

This rearrangement joins TRBV4-3 to TRBJ1-1; no reliable D call. V lost 1 base to trimming and J lost 5 bases, with 11 bases between them. The CDR3 covers 14 residues. In germline, CDR1 is LGHNA, CDR2 YSLEER. CDR3 in DNA: TGCGCCAGCAGCCAAGTGAAAGGGCGGACTGAAGCTTTCTTT. Its protein product is CASSQVKGRTEAFF.

V gene TRBV20-1 combines with J gene TRBJ2-7; 8 bases line up with TRBD1. Germline V gene lookup returns CDR1 DFQATT and CDR2 SNEGSKA (reference sequence). The CDR3 totals 15 residues. Trimming cost V 4 bases and J 4 bases; bases outside gene matches: 12. The CDR3 nucleotides are TGCAGTGCTAATCCCCTACAGGGGGTCTCATACGAGCAGTACTTC. The encoded protein is CSANPLQGVSYEQYF.

This sequence joins TRBV15 and TRBJ2-7; D is possibly TRBD1 or TRBD2 (5 bases each). Germline V gene lookup returns CDR1 LNHNV and CDR2 YYDKDF (reference sequence). V lost 0 bases to trimming and J lost 6 bases, with 21 bases between them. This CDR3 is built from 17 residues. The CDR3 here is CATSRDLQTGSRGEQYF. CDR3 nucleotides: TGTGCCACCAGCAGAGATCTGCAAACAGGATCCCGGGGCGAGCAGTACTTC.

This clonotype was picked up a small number of times. The chain combines TRBV20-1 with TRBJ2-2; 8 bases align to TRBD1. The CDR3 extends over 16 amino acids. Germline-derived CDR1 and CDR2 are DFQATT and SNEGSKA (reference sequence). V lost 1 base to trimming and J lost 1 base; unmatched junction nucleotides: 5. The CDR3 nucleotides are TGCAGTGCTAGAGGTCCCGGGACAGGGAACACCGGGGAGCTGTTTTTT. Amino acids: CSARGPGTGNTGELFF.

J is TRBJ2-1 and V is TRBV10-2; 13 bases align to TRBD2. CDR3 size: 18 residues. The germline V gene has CDR1 WSHSY and CDR2 SAAADI. With 6 bases clipped from V and 0 bases from J, the junction kept 8 bases outside the gene matches. The CDR3, as DNA: TGCGCCAGCAGCAGGGGGACTAGCGGGACGAGCTCCTACAATGAGCAGTTCTTC. Translated, it gives CASSRGTSGTSSYNEQFF.

The sample holds many counts of this clonotype. The rearrangement joins TRBV3-1 to TRBJ2-3, with 7 bases fitting TRBD1. The J segment lost 6 bases and the V segment lost 3 bases, leaving 9 bases of the junction unmatched. CDR1 is LGHDT, CDR2 YNNKEL, per germline (reference sequence). The CDR3 contains 15 residues. CDR3 nucleotides: TGTGCCAGCAGCCAGGGTTTTACAGGGGAGGATACGCAGTATTTT. Amino acids: CASSQGFTGEDTQYF.

This clonotype has just a few counts. This chain uses TRBV6-6 with TRBJ1-4; 8 bases map to TRBD1. The V gene end was trimmed by 5 bases and the J gene end by 6 bases; junction bases not matched to a gene: 8. This CDR3 has 15 amino acids. Germline assignment: CDR1 MNHNY and CDR2 SVGAGI (reference sequence). The DNA for the CDR3 is TGTGCCAGCAGTGATCGCAGGGGGCAGGATGAAAAACTGTTTTTT. Its protein is CASSDRRGQDEKLFF.

V and J are TRBV14 and TRBJ2-1, with 7 bases identical to TRBD2. The end of the DNA is better explained by TRBJ2-7, so the J call may be wrong. Germline CDR1 SGHDN, CDR2 FVKESK. The length of the CDR3 is 18 residues. In nucleotides, the CDR3 is TGTGCCAGCAGCCAAGATTACCGGGAGGCCCCCCTTTCCTACGAGCAGTACTTC. It yields the protein CASSQDYREAPLSYEQYF.

A few counts support this clonotype. The chain carries TRBV5-1 and TRBJ2-3; 10 positions agree with TRBD2. This CDR3 region has 15 residues. Germline CDR1 SGHRS, CDR2 YFSETQ. Unmatched junction bases numbered 7, after V lost 3 bases and J lost 6 bases. The CDR3 here is CASSSVSSGSDTQYF. Written as DNA, the CDR3 is TGCGCCAGCAGCTCGGTGTCTAGCGGGAGTGATACGCAGTATTTT.

This chain joins TRBV7-9 and TRBJ2-3; D is undetermined. Trimming shortened V by 7 bases and J by 4 bases, and 15 bases separated the two germline ends. CDR1 SEHNR and CDR2 FQNEAQ come from the germline V gene (reference sequence). The CDR3 length is 14 residues. CDR3 nucleotides: TGTGCCAGCAACTCAAGGACGTTGGCAGATACGCAGTATTTT. Translating gives CASNSRTLADTQYF.